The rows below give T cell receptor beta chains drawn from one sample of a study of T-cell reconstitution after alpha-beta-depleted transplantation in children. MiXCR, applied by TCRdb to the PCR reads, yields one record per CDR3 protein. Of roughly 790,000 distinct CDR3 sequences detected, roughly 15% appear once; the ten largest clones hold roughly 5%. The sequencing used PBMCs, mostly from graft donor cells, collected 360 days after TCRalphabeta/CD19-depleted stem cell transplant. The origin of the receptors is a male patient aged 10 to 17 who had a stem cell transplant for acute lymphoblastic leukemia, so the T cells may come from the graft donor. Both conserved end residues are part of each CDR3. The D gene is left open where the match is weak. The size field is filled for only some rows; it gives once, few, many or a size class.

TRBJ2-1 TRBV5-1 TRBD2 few CASSLPGTSGSNDEQFF TGCGCCAGCAGCTTGCCCGGGACTAGCGGGAGTAATGATGAGCAGTTCTTC
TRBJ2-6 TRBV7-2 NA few CASSLGWGSGANVLTF TGTGCCAGCAGCTTAGGATGGGGATCCGGGGCCAACGTCCTGACTTTC
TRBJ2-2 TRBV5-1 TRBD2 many CASSKGTSAYTGELFF TGCGCCAGCAGCAAGGGGACTAGCGCATACACCGGGGAGCTGTTTTTT
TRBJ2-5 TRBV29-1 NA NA CSVEVRLQETQYF TGCAGCGTTGAGGTCCGGCTACAAGAGACCCAGTACTTC
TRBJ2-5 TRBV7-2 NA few CASSLRLGTTGETQYF TGTGCCAGCAGCTTAAGACTAGGCACGACTGGGGAGACCCAGTACTTC
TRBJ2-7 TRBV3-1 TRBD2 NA CASSHSGRLYEQYF TGTGCCAGCAGCCATAGCGGGAGACTGTACGAGCAGTACTTC
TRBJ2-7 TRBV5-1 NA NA CASSLQARDGPYEQYF TGCGCCAGCAGCCTCCAAGCCCGGGACGGACCCTACGAGCAGTACTTC
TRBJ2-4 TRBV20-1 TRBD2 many CSARTSGILNIQYF TGCAGTGCGAGGACTAGCGGGATTCTGAACATTCAGTACTTC
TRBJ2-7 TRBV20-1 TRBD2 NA CSADSGGDYYEQYF TGCAGTGCCGATAGCGGGGGGGATTACTACGAGCAGTACTTC
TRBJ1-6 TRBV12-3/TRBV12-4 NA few CASSLPSFDSPLHF TGTGCCAGCAGTTTACCCAGTTTTGATTCACCCCTCCACTTT
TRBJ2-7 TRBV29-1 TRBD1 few CSVRGTGLAYEQYF TGCAGCGTTAGGGGGACAGGGTTGGCCTACGAGCAGTACTTC
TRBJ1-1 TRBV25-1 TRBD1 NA CASSEYWQGEATEAFF TGTGCCAGCAGTGAATATTGGCAGGGGGAGGCCACTGAAGCTTTCTTT
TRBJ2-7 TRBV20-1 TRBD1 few CSAADRGFIPTYEQYF TGCAGTGCCGCCGACAGGGGTTTCATCCCGACCTACGAGCAGTACTTC
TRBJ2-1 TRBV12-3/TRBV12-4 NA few CASSRPGSGTPYNEQFF TGTGCCAGCAGTCGCCCCGGTAGCGGAACCCCCTACAATGAGCAGTTCTTC
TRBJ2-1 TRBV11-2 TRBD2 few CASSRTSGPVNEQFF TGTGCCAGCAGCCGGACTAGCGGGCCCGTGAATGAGCAGTTCTTC
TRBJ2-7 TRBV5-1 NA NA CASSPVGTGEQYF TGCGCCAGCAGCCCCGTGGGAACGGGGGAGCAGTACTTC
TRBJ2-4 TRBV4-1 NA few CASSQGGSVRDIQYF TGCGCCAGCAGCCAAGGCGGCTCCGTGAGGGACATTCAGTACTTC
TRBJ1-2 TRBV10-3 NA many CAIMGGSNYGYTF TGTGCCATCATGGGCGGTTCTAACTATGGCTACACCTTC
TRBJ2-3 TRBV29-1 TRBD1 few CSATGPDTDTQYF TGCAGTGCGACAGGGCCTGACACAGATACGCAGTATTTT
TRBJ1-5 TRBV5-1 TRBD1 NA CASSTTGGNQPQHF TGCGCCAGCAGCACCACAGGGGGCAATCAGCCCCAGCATTTT
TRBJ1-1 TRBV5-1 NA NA CASSLALGNEAFF TGCGCCAGCAGCTTGGCGTTAGGGAATGAAGCTTTCTTT
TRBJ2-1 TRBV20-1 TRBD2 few CSARYGTSGSNEQFF TGCAGTGCTAGGTATGGGACTAGCGGGAGCAATGAGCAGTTCTTC
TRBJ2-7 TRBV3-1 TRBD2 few CASSQAGGQDEQYF TGTGCCAGCAGCCAAGCGGGAGGCCAGGACGAGCAGTACTTC
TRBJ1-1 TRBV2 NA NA CASSELPGRAFF TGTGCCAGCAGTGAACTGCCCGGGCGGGCTTTCTTT
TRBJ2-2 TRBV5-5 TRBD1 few CASSLGQGTYYGTGELFF TGTGCCAGCAGCCTGGGACAGGGAACGTATTATGGCACCGGGGAGCTGTTTTTT
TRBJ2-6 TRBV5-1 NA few CASSLYQSSGANVLTF TGCGCCAGCAGCTTGTACCAGAGCTCTGGGGCCAACGTCCTGACTTTC
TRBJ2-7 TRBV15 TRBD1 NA CATSRDGTDSYEQYF TGTGCCACCAGCAGAGATGGGACAGACTCCTACGAGCAGTACTTC
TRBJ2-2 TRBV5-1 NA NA CASSPGWGDGELFF TGCGCCAGCAGCCCCGGCTGGGGGGACGGGGAGCTGTTTTTT
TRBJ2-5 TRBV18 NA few CASSKILQETQYF TGTGCCAGCTCTAAGATACTACAAGAGACCCAGTACTTC
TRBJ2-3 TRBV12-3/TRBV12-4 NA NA CASTPSMPDTQYF TGTGCCAGCACCCCCTCGATGCCAGATACGCAGTATTTT
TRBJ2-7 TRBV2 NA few CASSVLASTGEQYF TGTGCCAGCAGTGTGTTAGCCAGCACGGGCGAGCAGTACTTC
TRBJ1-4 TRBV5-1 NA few CASSPRGQNEKLFF TGCGCCAGCAGCCCTCGCGGACAGAACGAAAAACTGTTTTTT
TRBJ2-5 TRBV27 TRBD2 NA CASKIGLAGVETQYF TGTGCCAGCAAGATCGGACTAGCGGGAGTGGAGACCCAGTACTTC
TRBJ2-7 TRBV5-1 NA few CASSLAVTGNEQYF TGCGCCAGCAGCTTGGCGGTCACAGGGAACGAGCAGTACTTC
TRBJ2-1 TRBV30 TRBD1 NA CAWGQGLSNEQFF TGTGCCTGGGGACAGGGGTTAAGCAATGAGCAGTTCTTC
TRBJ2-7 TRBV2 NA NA CASSGLGDSYEQYF TGTGCCAGCAGTGGCCTCGGGGACTCCTACGAGCAGTACTTC
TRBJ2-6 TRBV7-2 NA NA CASRGRSESSGANVLTF TGTGCCAGCAGAGGACGGTCGGAGAGCTCTGGGGCCAACGTCCTGACTTTC
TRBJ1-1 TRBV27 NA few CASRITGGVAEAFF TGTGCCAGCAGGATCACGGGGGGGGTCGCTGAAGCTTTCTTT
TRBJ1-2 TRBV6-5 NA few CASSYKRRGRWDYTF TGTGCCAGCAGTTACAAGAGGAGGGGGAGGTGGGACTACACCTTC
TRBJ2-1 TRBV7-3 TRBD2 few CASSYKGGTSGREQFF TGTGCCAGCAGCTACAAAGGGGGGACTAGCGGAAGGGAGCAGTTCTTC
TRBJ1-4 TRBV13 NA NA CASSHSAGLNEKLFF TGTGCCAGCAGCCACTCGGCAGGGTTAAATGAAAAACTGTTTTTT
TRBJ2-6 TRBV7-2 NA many CASSLIYSGANVLTF TGTGCCAGCAGCCTTATCTACTCTGGGGCCAACGTCCTGACTTTC
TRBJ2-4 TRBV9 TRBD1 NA CASSPGQGGNIQYF TGTGCCAGCAGCCCTGGACAGGGTGGAAACATTCAGTACTTC
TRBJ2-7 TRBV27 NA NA CASSLWETSRGEQYF TGTGCCAGCAGTTTATGGGAGACTAGTCGGGGCGAGCAGTACTTC
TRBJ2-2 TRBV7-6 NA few CASSLARQAPGTGELFF TGTGCCAGCAGCTTAGCTCGACAGGCCCCGGGGACCGGGGAGCTGTTTTTT
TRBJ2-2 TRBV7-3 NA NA CASSLRVDRGELFF TGTGCCAGCAGCTTAAGGGTGGATAGGGGGGAGCTGTTTTTT
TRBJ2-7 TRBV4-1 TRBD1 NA CASSRIQGDSSYEQYF TGCGCCAGCAGCCGGATACAGGGGGACTCATCCTACGAGCAGTACTTC
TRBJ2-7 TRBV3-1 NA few CASSQGGFGNEQYF TGTGCCAGCAGCCAAGGGGGCTTCGGGAACGAGCAGTACTTC
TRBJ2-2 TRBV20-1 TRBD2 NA CSAPKTSGGGELFF TGCAGTGCTCCAAAGACTAGCGGGGGCGGGGAGCTGTTTTTT
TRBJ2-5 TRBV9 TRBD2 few CASSVGLAGVDETQYF TGTGCCAGCAGCGTAGGACTAGCGGGAGTAGATGAGACCCAGTACTTC
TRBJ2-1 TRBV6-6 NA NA CASSYSRNEQFF TGTGCCAGCAGTTACTCGCGGAATGAGCAGTTCTTC
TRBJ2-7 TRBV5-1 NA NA CASSLGLPSYEQYF TGCGCCAGCAGCTTAGGGTTGCCCTCCTACGAGCAGTACTTC
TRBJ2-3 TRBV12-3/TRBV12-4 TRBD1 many CASSFWTGFTDTQYF TGTGCCAGCAGTTTCTGGACAGGGTTCACAGATACGCAGTATTTT
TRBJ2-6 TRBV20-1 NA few CSAWGQRESGANVLTF TGCAGTGCTTGGGGGCAGCGGGAATCAGGGGCCAACGTCCTGACTTTC
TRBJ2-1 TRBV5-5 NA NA CASRPGPEEQFF TGTGCCAGCAGGCCGGGACCGGAAGAGCAGTTCTTC
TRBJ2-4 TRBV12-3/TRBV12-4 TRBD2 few CASSFGLAWDIQYF TGTGCCAGCAGTTTCGGACTAGCCTGGGACATTCAGTACTTC